This T cell receptor (beta chain) is drawn from a study of neurological immune-mediated disorders. Study-wide points: The multiple sclerosis repertoire cluster showed no association with any clinical or MRI feature. The authors stated that larger cohorts are needed. TCR clonal expansion peaked in HTLV-1-associated myelopathy patients and was lowest in multiple sclerosis patients.

The making of cDNA relied on 5'RACE with 10-nucleotide random UMIs. TCRdb reanalysed the 5' RACE reads using MiXCR and keeps one entry per CDR3 protein. The data contain 42,000 or so distinct CDR3 sequences, roughly 2.5% of them seen just once; the ten biggest clones take up roughly 12%. The CDR3 runs 16 residues. V shed 1 base and J 13 bases; nucleotides not matched to a gene: 14. Germline CDR1 and CDR2: MDHEN and SYDVKM. Ten or more counts support this clonotype. The antigen is unknown. Unsorted libraries were generated from 2 million PBMCs held at -80 degrees C. V and J are TRBV28 and TRBJ2-1; 9 bases fit TRBD2. Sequencing used PBMCs. The clonotype originates from a man in his thirties or forties with multiple sclerosis. CDR3 sequence (DNA): TGTGCCAGCAGTTTATTTGTTAGCGGGAGTGCCATGGATCAGTTCTTC. This translates into CASSLFVSGSAMDQFF.